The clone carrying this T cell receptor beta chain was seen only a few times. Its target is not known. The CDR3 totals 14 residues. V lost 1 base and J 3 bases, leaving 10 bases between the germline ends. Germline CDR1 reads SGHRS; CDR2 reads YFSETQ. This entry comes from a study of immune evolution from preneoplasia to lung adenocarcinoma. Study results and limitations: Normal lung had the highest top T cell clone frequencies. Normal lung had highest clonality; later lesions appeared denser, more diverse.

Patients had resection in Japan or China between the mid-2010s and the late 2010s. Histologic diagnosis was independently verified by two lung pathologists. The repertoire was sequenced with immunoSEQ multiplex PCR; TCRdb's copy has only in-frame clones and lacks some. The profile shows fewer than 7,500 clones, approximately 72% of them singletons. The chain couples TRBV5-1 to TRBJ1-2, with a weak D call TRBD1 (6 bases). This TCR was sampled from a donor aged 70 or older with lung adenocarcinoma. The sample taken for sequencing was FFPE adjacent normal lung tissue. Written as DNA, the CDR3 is TGCGCCAGCAGCTTGTGGGACACTCACTATGGCTACACCTTC. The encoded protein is CASSLWDTHYGYTF.